This T cell receptor (beta chain) was sequenced during a study of CD8+ T cells in alopecia areata. In the study overall: Affected scalp percentage set treated patients' severity scores. Overall study findings and caveats: Greater clonality was observed in lesional scalp samples, especially alopecia totalis/universalis, versus normal scalp. Scalp clonality dropped significantly under tofacitinib, as did expanded CD8+ top-100 clones.

As for this clone: What it binds is unknown.

The CDR3 is made up of 14 amino acids. The trim removed 3 bases at V and 5 bases at J, leaving 8 bases unmatched. The germline CDR1 and CDR2 sequences are GTSNPN and SVGIG (reference sequence). Specified treatment: oral pan-JAK inhibitor, 5-10 mg twice daily. Individuals with alopecia areata gave both lesional scalp punch biopsies and peripheral blood for collection. After isolation, RNA underwent reverse transcription to generate cDNA as the sequencing template. Profiling relied on immunoSEQ multiplex PCR, and the TCRdb table lists in-frame clones only, not all of them. The sample has 79,000 or so clones, approximately 70% seen once.

The receptor was isolated from a human donor with alopecia areata. This rearrangement joins TRBV30 to TRBJ2-5, with 8 bases identical to TRBD1. The source material was CD8+ T cells sorted from blood, sampled at week 24, from a patient treated with tofacitinib. CDR3 residues: CAWRQGAGAETQYF. CDR3 nucleotide sequence: TGTGCCTGGAGGCAGGGGGCCGGTGCGGAGACCCAGTACTTC.